A single sample gave rise to the 3 T cell receptor beta chains below, sequenced in a study of blood T cells in healthy people across ages. With a J-beta primer mix and a sample-barcoded 5' primer, a second PCR ran about 7 to 12 cycles. TCRdb recomputed calls from the 5' RACE reads with MiXCR, one row per CDR3 protein. The table includes fewer than 2 million distinct CDR3 sequences, around 42% detected once. Source material: blood. These receptors came from a human donor in good health.

The chain combines TRBV6-5 with TRBJ1-6, with no clear D. Germline V lookup: CDR1 MNHEY, CDR2 SVGAGI. V lost 0 bases and J 3 bases, leaving 9 bases between the germline ends. The CDR3 has 16 residues. As DNA, the CDR3 is TGTGCCAGCAGTTACTCGCAAGGTCTCTATAATTCACCCCTCCACTTT. Translated, it gives CASSYSQGLYNSPLHF.

This clonotype was counted ten times or more. The rearrangement uses TRBV7-3 and TRBJ2-5, with a weak D call TRBD1 (5 bases). Germline loops: CDR1 SGHTA, CDR2 FQGTGA. The CDR3 spans 14 residues. Trimming cost V 1 base and J 3 bases, with 9 bases left between them. DNA for the CDR3: TGTGCCAGCAGCTTAAACCCAGGGAAAGAGACCCAGTACTTC. Translating it yields CASSLNPGKETQYF.

This clonotype was counted only a few times. This chain links TRBV4-3 with TRBJ2-7; D perhaps matches TRBD2 (5 bases). Germline V gene lookup returns CDR1 LGHNA and CDR2 YSLEER. Trimming removed 5 bases at V and 0 bases at J, with 14 bases between. The CDR3 runs to 15 residues. In DNA form, the CDR3 reads TGCGCCAGCAGCTTTCGCGTCGGGGTCTCCTACGAGCAGTACTTC. It translates to CASSFRVGVSYEQYF.